These 27 T cell receptor beta chains were sequenced from one sample in a study of cytomegalovirus exposure and HLA in healthy donors. Use of 60 Vbeta and 13 Jbeta primers characterized the PCR. Sequencing used immunoSEQ multiplex PCR; TCRdb keeps in-frame clones, though not all of them. The sample's table shows 80,000 to 100,000 clones. Specimen: PBMCs. These receptors were collected from a man aged 50-60 years in good health and CMV-seronegative.

V gene TRBV27 combines with J gene TRBJ1-1; D call uncertain. The CDR3 extends over 14 amino acids. CDR1 and CDR2 (germline): MNHEY, SMNVEV (reference sequence). V was shortened by 5 bases and J by 1 base, with 11 bases between the two germline ends. CDR3 nucleotides: TGTGCCAGCAGTCTTCAGGTTGGGAACACTGAAGCTTTCTTT. Amino acids: CASSLQVGNTEAFF.

The genes are TRBV7-2 and TRBJ1-2; D gene unclear. The germline V gene encodes CDR1 SGHTA and CDR2 FQGNSA. V lost 4 bases and J lost 5, with 11 bases in between. CDR3 size: 13 residues. The CDR3 nucleotides read TGTGCCAGCAGCTCAGGCTCTGGATATGGCTACACCTTC. Residues: CASSSGSGYGYTF.

This CDR3 reads CASSLSTGANYGYTF. Here the CDR3 DNA reads TGTGCCAGCAGTTTATCGACAGGGGCTAACTATGGCTACACCTTC. This chain joins TRBV28 and TRBJ1-2, with 8 nucleotides matching TRBD1. The length of the CDR3 is 15 residues. From germline, CDR1 is MDHEN and CDR2 SYDVKM. V gave up 1 base and J gave up 0 bases; unmatched junction bases: 1.

The CDR3 DNA reads as TGTGCCACCACCAAACAACAGGTCTACGAGCAGTACTTC. Its translation is CATTKQQVYEQYF. The chain couples TRBV6-5 to TRBJ2-7, with D perhaps TRBD1 (5 bases). Looked up from germline, CDR1 is MNHEY and CDR2 is SVGAGI. The V end was cut by 10 bases, the J end by 3 bases, with 16 bases between. The CDR3 runs to 13 residues.

The chain recombines TRBV10-1 with TRBJ2-7; D remains unclear. Germline V gene sequence: CDR1 WNHNN, CDR2 SYGVQD (reference sequence). The V gene lost 3 bases and the J gene lost 0 bases, with 3 bases spanning the gap. The CDR3 loop spans 12 amino acids. This CDR3 reads CASSEHSYEQYF. The DNA for the CDR3 is TGCGCCAGCAGTGAACACTCCTACGAGCAGTACTTC.

This chain links TRBV6-5 with TRBJ1-2, with 8 bases fitting TRBD1. The V gene's germline CDR1 is MNHEY and CDR2 SVGAGI. There are 14 residues in the CDR3. The V segment lost 7 bases and the J segment 0 bases; nucleotides outside the gene matches: 4. DNA of the CDR3: TGTGCCAGCACCCCGGACAGGGCTAACTATGGCTACACCTTC. This encodes CASTPDRANYGYTF.

This chain uses TRBV5-1 with TRBJ1-2; 8 positions match TRBD1. Per germline, CDR1 SGHRS and CDR2 YFSETQ. The V and J ends lost 3 bases and 7 bases, in that order; junction bases with no gene match: 2. The CDR3 is 12 amino acids. The CDR3 nucleotides are TGCGCCAGCAGCTACGGACAGGGTGGCTACACCTTC. As protein: CASSYGQGGYTF.

This sequence joins TRBV7-2 and TRBJ2-1; the match to TRBD1 covers 12 bases. The CDR3 has 16 amino acids. Germline loops: CDR1 SGHTA, CDR2 FQGNSA. Unmatched junction bases numbered 4, after V lost 1 base and J lost 6 bases. The CDR3 DNA is TGTGCCAGCAGCTTAGGTGGGACAGGGGGCACCAATGAGCAGTTCTTC. Residues: CASSLGGTGGTNEQFF.

V usage is TRBV5-1 and J usage is TRBJ2-5; TRBD1 matches 8 bases. After removal of 7 bases from V and 5 bases from J, the junction contained 13 bases not matched to a gene. The CDR3 runs 15 residues. Looked up from germline, CDR1 is SGHRS and CDR2 is YFSETQ. CDR3 coding DNA: TGCGCCAGCTACCATGGACAGGGCCTTGGTGAGACCCAGTACTTC. Protein sequence: CASYHGQGLGETQYF.

J is TRBJ2-5 and V is TRBV4-2; 10 positions match TRBD1. This CDR3 spans 15 amino acids. Trimming removed 1 base from V and 4 bases from J; junction bases left unmatched: 3. Germline CDR1 LGHNA, CDR2 YNFKEQ. The CDR3 here is CASSQGRTGGETQYF. CDR3 nucleotides: TGTGCCAGCAGCCAAGGTCGGACAGGGGGAGAGACCCAGTACTTC.

J is TRBJ2-7 and V is TRBV11-2; tentative D call: TRBD1 (5 bases). Germline CDR1 and CDR2: SGHAT and FQNNGV. Trimming cost V 1 base and J 2 bases, with 12 bases left between them. The CDR3 extends over 15 amino acids. The CDR3 bases are TGTGCCAGCAGCTTAGGCCCAGGGTTAGCCTACGAGCAGTACTTC. It yields the protein CASSLGPGLAYEQYF.

The genes are TRBV7-6 and TRBJ1-4; tentatively, D is TRBD1 (5 bases). V was trimmed by 1 base and J by 7 bases, leaving 7 bases between them. Looked up from germline, CDR1 is SGHVS and CDR2 is FNYEAQ. The CDR3 is made up of 13 amino acids. CDR3 amino acids: CASSLVTGEKLFF. The CDR3 DNA is TGTGCCAGCAGCTTAGTTACAGGTGAAAAACTGTTTTTT.

This rearrangement joins TRBV7-9 to TRBJ2-7, with a weak D call TRBD1 (5 bases). Germline V gene data show CDR1 as SEHNR and CDR2 as FQNEAQ (reference sequence). Trimming cost V 1 base and J 0 bases, with 7 bases left between them. The CDR3 spans 14 residues. The CDR3 DNA reads TGTGCCAGCAGCTTAGGGGGCCTCTCCTACGAGCAGTACTTC. Encoded protein: CASSLGGLSYEQYF.

V is TRBV9 and J is TRBJ1-1; TRBD1 might be the D (6 bases). The CDR3 length is 15 residues. The germline gives CDR1 SGDLS, CDR2 YYNGEE. Trimming removed 0 bases at V and 5 bases at J, with 14 bases between. CDR3 coding DNA: TGTGCCAGCAGCGTAGGGGACACCCAAGGGACTGAAGCTTTCTTT. Protein: CASSVGDTQGTEAFF. Full variable domain (remainder filled in from reference TRBV9 and TRBJ1-1): DSGVTQTPKHLITATGQRVTLRCSPRSGDLSVYWYQQSLDQGLQFLIQYYNGEERAKGNILERFSAQQFPDLHSELNLSSLELGDSALYFCASSVGDTQGTEAFFGQGTRLTVV.

The rearrangement links TRBV9 to TRBJ2-3; 7 nucleotides line up with TRBD2. The CDR3 is 16 residues long. The V segment lost 3 bases and the J segment 5 bases; nucleotides outside the gene matches: 12. Germline lookup yields CDR1 SGDLS and CDR2 YYNGEE. This CDR3 reads CASSGGVGRGGDTQYF. CDR3 nucleotide sequence: TGTGCCAGCAGCGGCGGGGTTGGGAGGGGCGGAGATACGCAGTATTTT.

The CDR3 loop reads CASRPGQIAIGYTF. CDR3 DNA sequence: TGTGCCAGCAGACCGGGACAGATCGCCATTGGCTACACCTTC. The rearrangement links TRBV27 to TRBJ1-2; TRBD1 matches at 7 bases. V gave up 6 bases and J gave up 7 bases; unmatched junction bases: 11. CDR1 and CDR2 from the germline V gene are MNHEY and SMNVEV (reference sequence). This CDR3 spans 14 amino acids.

The V gene is TRBV6-5, the J gene TRBJ2-1; possibly TRBD1 for D (6 bases). V lost 8 bases and J 15 bases, leaving 17 bases between the germline ends. The germline gives CDR1 MNHEY, CDR2 SVGAGI. This CDR3 is built from 11 residues. CDR3 amino acids: CASGSSQGRFF. CDR3 nucleotides: TGTGCCAGCGGATCGTCACAGGGTCGGTTCTTC.

V gene TRBV5-1 combines with J gene TRBJ2-7; the match to TRBD1 covers 10 bases. Germline V gives CDR1 SGHRS, CDR2 YFSETQ. The CDR3 spans 16 residues. V lost 0 bases, J lost 3 bases, and 6 bases stayed unmatched. CDR3 region: CASSLAAGQGIYEQYF. CDR3 nucleotides: TGCGCCAGCAGCTTGGCCGCGGGACAGGGGATCTACGAGCAGTACTTC.

The chain joins TRBV28 to TRBJ1-4; D not certain. The CDR3 runs 15 residues. Trimming removed 4 bases at V and 6 bases at J, with 15 bases between. Germline V gene sequence: CDR1 MDHEN, CDR2 SYDVKM. CDR3 in amino acids: CASSSPRGADEKLFF. CDR3 DNA sequence: TGTGCCAGCAGTTCCCCCCGGGGAGCCGATGAAAAACTGTTTTTT.

This chain connects TRBV28 to TRBJ1-5; tentative D call: TRBD1 (5 bases). V shed 7 bases and J shed 6 bases, with 19 bases lying between them. Germline loops: CDR1 MDHEN, CDR2 SYDVKM. The CDR3 spans 15 residues. CDR3 residues: CASNPLNRRGQPQHF. CDR3 DNA sequence: TGTGCCAGCAACCCCCTGAACAGGAGAGGTCAGCCCCAGCATTTT.

The chain has TRBV5-6 and TRBJ1-6; unclear D gene. The ends were cut back, 2 bases at V and 0 bases at J, with 6 bases in the middle. The CDR3 is made up of 15 amino acids. In germline, CDR1 is SGHDT, CDR2 YYEEEE. The CDR3 DNA follows: TGTGCCAGCAGCTTTAAGAGCTCCTATAATTCACCCCTCCACTTT. Translating it yields CASSFKSSYNSPLHF.

The rearrangement joins TRBV7-6 to TRBJ2-3, with 10 bases aligning to TRBD2. The CDR3 contains 17 residues. The ends lost 2 bases at V and 3 bases at J; junction bases unmatched: 8. Germline CDR1 reads SGHVS; CDR2 reads FNYEAQ. The CDR3: CASSLLGLASITDTQYF. The CDR3 coding sequence is TGTGCCAGCAGCTTATTGGGACTAGCGAGTATAACAGATACGCAGTATTTT.

This chain joins TRBV5-1 and TRBJ2-3, with 13 positions matching TRBD2. J was trimmed by 4 bases and V by 3 bases; bases with no gene match: 5. This CDR3 contains 16 residues. Germline V gives CDR1 SGHRS, CDR2 YFSETQ. The CDR3 DNA is TGCGCCAGCAGCTCCGGGACTAGCGGGGCAGCAGATACGCAGTATTTT. Translating it yields CASSSGTSGAADTQYF. The full variable domain, its missing parts supplied by reference TRBV5-1 and TRBJ2-3, is KAGVTQTPRYLIKTRGQQVTLSCSPISGHRSVSWYQQTPGQGLQFLFEYFSETQRNKGNFPGRFSGRQFSNSRSEMNVSTLELGDSALYLCASSSGTSGAADTQYFGPGTRLTVL.

The chain uses TRBV2 and TRBJ2-7, with D possibly being TRBD2 (5 bases). There are 16 residues in the CDR3. Germline V lookup: CDR1 SNHLY, CDR2 FYNNEI. The V and J ends lost 3 bases and 4 bases respectively, with 19 bases between them. The CDR3 sequence is CASSEMDSTLWYEQYF. In DNA form, the CDR3 reads TGTGCCAGCAGTGAGATGGACTCTACACTCTGGTACGAGCAGTACTTC.

The chain recombines TRBV19 with TRBJ1-4, with D maybe TRBD1 (6 bases). The CDR3 totals 14 residues. The germline V gene has CDR1 LNHDA and CDR2 SQIVND (reference sequence). V lost 3 bases to trimming and J lost 5 bases, with 10 bases between them. The DNA of the CDR3 is TGTGCCAGTAGTATGCAGGGGTACAATGAAAAACTGTTTTTT. Its protein product is CASSMQGYNEKLFF.

The chain couples TRBV10-2 to TRBJ1-1; D possibly corresponds to TRBD1 (5 bases). The V end was cut by 6 bases, the J end by 4 bases, with 12 bases between. Germline V lookup: CDR1 WSHSY, CDR2 SAAADI. This CDR3 has 13 amino acids. The CDR3 spells CASREDGGTEAFF. CDR3 sequence (DNA): TGCGCCAGCAGGGAGGACGGGGGCACTGAAGCTTTCTTT.

The CDR3 bases are TGTGCCAGCAGTTTATCGACTAGCGGGGGCCTCTACGAGCAGTACTTC. This sequence encodes CASSLSTSGGLYEQYF. The V and J genes are TRBV28 and TRBJ2-7, with TRBD2 matching over 12 bases. Germline assignment: CDR1 MDHEN and CDR2 SYDVKM. J gave up 3 bases and V 1 base, and 4 bases lay outside the gene matches. The CDR3 totals 16 residues.